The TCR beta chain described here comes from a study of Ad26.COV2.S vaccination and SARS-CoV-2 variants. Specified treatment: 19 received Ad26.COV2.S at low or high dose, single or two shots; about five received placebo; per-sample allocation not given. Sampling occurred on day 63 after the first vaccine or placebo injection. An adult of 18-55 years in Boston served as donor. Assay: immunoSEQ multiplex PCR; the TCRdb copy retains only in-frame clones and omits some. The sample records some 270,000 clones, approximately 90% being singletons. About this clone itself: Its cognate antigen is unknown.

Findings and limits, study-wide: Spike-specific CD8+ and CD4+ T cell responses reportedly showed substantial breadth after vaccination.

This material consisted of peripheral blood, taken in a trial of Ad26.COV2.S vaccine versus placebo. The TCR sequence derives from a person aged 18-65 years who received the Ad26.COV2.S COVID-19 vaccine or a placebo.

The CDR3 region has the DNA TGTGCCAGCAGCCCGACAGGGAGCCCTAATGAAAAACTGTTTTTT. Protein product: CASSPTGSPNEKLFF. V usage is TRBV5-4 and J usage is TRBJ1-4, with 7 bases lining up with TRBD1. V dropped 4 bases and J dropped 3; count of bases not matched to a gene: 6. Germline values: CDR1 SGHNT, CDR2 YYREEE (reference sequence). The CDR3 loop spans 15 amino acids.